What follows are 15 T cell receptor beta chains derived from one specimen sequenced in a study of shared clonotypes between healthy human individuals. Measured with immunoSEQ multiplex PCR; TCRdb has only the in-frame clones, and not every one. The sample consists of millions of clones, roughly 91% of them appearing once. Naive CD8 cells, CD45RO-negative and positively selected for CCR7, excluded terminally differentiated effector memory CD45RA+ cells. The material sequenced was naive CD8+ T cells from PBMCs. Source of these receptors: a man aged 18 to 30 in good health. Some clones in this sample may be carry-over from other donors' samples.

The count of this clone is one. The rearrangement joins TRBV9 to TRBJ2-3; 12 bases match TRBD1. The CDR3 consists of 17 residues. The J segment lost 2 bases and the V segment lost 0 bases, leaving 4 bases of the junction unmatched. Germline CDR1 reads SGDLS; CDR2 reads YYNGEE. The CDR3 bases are TGTGCCAGCAGCGTAGCCCGGGACAGGGGGCCCACAGATACGCAGTATTTT. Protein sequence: CASSVARDRGPTDTQYF.

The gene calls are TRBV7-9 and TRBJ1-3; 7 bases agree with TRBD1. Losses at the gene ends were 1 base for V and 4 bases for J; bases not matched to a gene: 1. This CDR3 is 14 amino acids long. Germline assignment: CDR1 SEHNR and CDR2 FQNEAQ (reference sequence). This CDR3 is CASSLEQGGNTIYF. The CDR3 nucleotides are TGTGCCAGCAGCTTAGAACAGGGGGGAAACACCATATATTTT. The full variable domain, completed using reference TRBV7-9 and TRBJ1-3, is DTGVSQNPRHKITKRGQNVTFRCDPISEHNRLYWYRQTLGQGPEFLTYFQNEAQLEKSRLLSDRFSAERPKGSFSTLEIQRTEQGDSAMYLCASSLEQGGNTIYFGEGSWLTVV.

This chain's CDR3 is CASSSLTGGNAGQPQHF. The CDR3 DNA is TGTGCCAGCAGTTCACTGACAGGGGGCAACGCTGGACAGCCCCAGCATTTT. This chain uses TRBV27 with TRBJ1-5; 10 bases are a match to TRBD1. Germline V gene sequence: CDR1 MNHEY, CDR2 SMNVEV (reference sequence). The CDR3 has 17 amino acids. V lost 4 bases, J lost 7 bases, and 13 bases stayed unmatched.

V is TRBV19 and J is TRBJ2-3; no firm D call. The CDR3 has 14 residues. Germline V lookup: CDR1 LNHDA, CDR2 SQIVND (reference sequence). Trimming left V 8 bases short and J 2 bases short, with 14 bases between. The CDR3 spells CASSFSGLTDTQYF. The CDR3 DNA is TGTGCCAGTTCTTTTAGTGGCCTCACAGATACGCAGTATTTT.

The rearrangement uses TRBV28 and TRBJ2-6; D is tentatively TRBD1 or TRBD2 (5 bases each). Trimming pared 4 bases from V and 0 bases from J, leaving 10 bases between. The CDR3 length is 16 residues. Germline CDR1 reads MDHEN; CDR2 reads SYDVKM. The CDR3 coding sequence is TGTGCCAGCAGTTCTCGAGGGGACTCTGGGGCCAACGTCCTGACTTTC. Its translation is CASSSRGDSGANVLTF.

This CDR3 is CASSPDRGRGEQYF. The CDR3 region has the DNA TGTGCCAGCAGTCCTGACAGGGGGCGCGGCGAGCAGTACTTC. The V and J genes are TRBV27 and TRBJ2-7; 10 bases are a match to TRBD1. With 5 bases clipped from V and 6 bases from J, the junction kept 7 bases outside the gene matches. CDR1 and CDR2 from the germline V gene are MNHEY and SMNVEV (reference sequence). This CDR3 comprises 14 residues.

CDR3 DNA: TGTGCCTGGAGTGTACGTGGCAGGGGGTCCTACAATGAGCAGTTCTTC. Residues: CAWSVRGRGSYNEQFF. The V gene is TRBV30, the J gene TRBJ2-1, with TRBD1 matching over 7 bases. The germline V gene encodes CDR1 GTSNPN and CDR2 SVGIG (reference sequence). V was clipped by 0 bases and J by 1 base; unmatched bases: 6. The CDR3 length is 16 residues.

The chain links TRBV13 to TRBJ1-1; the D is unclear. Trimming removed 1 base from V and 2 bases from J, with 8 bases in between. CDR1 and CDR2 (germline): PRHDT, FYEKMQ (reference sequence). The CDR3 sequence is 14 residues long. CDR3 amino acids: CASSLVGVNTEAFF. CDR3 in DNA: TGTGCCAGCAGCTTAGTCGGGGTTAACACTGAAGCTTTCTTT.

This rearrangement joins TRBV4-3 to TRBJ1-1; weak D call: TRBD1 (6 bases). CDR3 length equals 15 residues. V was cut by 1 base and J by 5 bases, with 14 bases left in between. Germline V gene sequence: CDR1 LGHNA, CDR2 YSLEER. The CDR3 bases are TGCGCCAGCAGCCAAGCCCCGGGGGCGCGGACTGAAGCTTTCTTT. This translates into CASSQAPGARTEAFF.

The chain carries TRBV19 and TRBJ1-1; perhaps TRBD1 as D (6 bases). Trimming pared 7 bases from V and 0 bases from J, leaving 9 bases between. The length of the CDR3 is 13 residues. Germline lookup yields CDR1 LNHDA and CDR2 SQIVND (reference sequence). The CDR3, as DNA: TGTGCCAGTACGGACAGCATGAACACTGAAGCTTTCTTT. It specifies CASTDSMNTEAFF.

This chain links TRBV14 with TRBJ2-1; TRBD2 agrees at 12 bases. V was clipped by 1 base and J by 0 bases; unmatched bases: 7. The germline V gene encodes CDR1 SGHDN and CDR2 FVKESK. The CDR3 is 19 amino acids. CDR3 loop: CASSQGLAGAESSYNEQFF. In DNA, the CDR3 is TGTGCCAGCAGCCAAGGACTAGCGGGAGCCGAGAGCTCCTACAATGAGCAGTTCTTC. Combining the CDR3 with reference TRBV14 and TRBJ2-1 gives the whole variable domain EAGVTQFPSHSVIEKGQTVTLRCDPISGHDNLYWYRRVMGKEIKFLLHFVKESKQDESGMPNNRFLAERTGGTYSTLKVQPAELEDSGVYFCASSQGLAGAESSYNEQFFGPGTRLTVL.

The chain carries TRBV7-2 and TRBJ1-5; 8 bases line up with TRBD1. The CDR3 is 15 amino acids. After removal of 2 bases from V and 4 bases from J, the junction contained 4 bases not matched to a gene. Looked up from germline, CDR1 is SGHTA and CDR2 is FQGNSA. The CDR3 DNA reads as TGTGCCAGCAGCTTATGGACAGGGAAAAATCAGCCCCAGCATTTT. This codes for CASSLWTGKNQPQHF.

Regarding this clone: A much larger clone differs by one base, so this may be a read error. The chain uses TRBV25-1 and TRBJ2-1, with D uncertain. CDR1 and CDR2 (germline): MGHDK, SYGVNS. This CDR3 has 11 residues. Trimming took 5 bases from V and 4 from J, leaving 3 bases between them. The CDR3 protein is CASSIYNEQFF. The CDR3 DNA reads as TGTGCCAGCAGTATTTACAATGAGCAGTTCTTC.

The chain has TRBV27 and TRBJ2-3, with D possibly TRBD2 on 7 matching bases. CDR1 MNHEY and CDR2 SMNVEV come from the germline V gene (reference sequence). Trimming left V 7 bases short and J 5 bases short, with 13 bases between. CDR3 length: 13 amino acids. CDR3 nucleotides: TGTGCCAGCAATGGGAGGGGGGGAGATACGCAGTATTTT. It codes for CASNGRGGDTQYF.

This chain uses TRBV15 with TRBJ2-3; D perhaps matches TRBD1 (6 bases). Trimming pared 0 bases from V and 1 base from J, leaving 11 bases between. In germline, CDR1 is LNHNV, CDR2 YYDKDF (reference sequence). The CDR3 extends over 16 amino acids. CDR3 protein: CATSRDARQGTDTQYF. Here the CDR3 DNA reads TGTGCCACCAGCAGAGATGCCCGACAGGGCACAGATACGCAGTATTTT.